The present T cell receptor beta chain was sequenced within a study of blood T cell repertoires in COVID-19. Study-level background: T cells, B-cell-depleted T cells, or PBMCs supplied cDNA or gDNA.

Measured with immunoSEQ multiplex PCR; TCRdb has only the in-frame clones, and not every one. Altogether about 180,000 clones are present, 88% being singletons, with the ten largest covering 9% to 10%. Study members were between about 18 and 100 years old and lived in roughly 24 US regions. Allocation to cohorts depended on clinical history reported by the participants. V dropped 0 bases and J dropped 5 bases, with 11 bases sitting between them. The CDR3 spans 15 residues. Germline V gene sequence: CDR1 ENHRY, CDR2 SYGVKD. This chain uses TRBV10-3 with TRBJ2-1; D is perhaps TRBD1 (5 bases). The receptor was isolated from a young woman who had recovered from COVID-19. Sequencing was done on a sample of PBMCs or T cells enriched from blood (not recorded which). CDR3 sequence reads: CAISESTQGHNEQFF. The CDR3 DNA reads TGTGCCATCAGTGAGTCGACGCAGGGTCACAATGAGCAGTTCTTC.